The entry below describes one T cell receptor (beta chain). The antigen remains undetermined. Donors were drawn from the approximately 120-subject validation cohort, separate from the roughly 670-subject first cohort. The sample is drawn from a study of cytomegalovirus exposure and HLA in healthy donors. Study findings and constraints: Among TCR beta chains, those listed as cytomegalovirus-associated numbered some 170. Most TCR sequences were rare, but some public TCRs occurred in many donors. Later, an analysis found that TCR clusters from the first cohort tended to co-occur in the roughly 120 validation repertoires.

CDR3 length: 15 amino acids. Between the trimmed V and J ends, which lost 2 bases and 7 bases, there was a span of 15 bases. The germline CDR1 and CDR2 sequences are SGHAT and FQDESV (reference sequence). The assay was immunoSEQ multiplex PCR, and TCRdb's table has in-frame clones only and misses some. This table holds 66,000 or so clones, around 97% found once. The sequence was collected from a woman aged 18-35 years in good health and CMV-seropositive. The rearrangement links TRBV11-1 to TRBJ2-1, with TRBD2 as a possible D gene (6 bases). Sequenced: PBMCs. The CDR3 nucleotides are TGTGCCAGCAGCTTACTCGGTAGGGGAGGAAATGAGCAGTTCTTC. Translating gives CASSLLGRGGNEQFF. Full variable domain (remainder filled in from reference TRBV11-1 and TRBJ2-1): EAEVAQSPRYKITEKSQAVAFWCDPISGHATLYWYRQILGQGPELLVQFQDESVVDDSQLPKDRFSAERLKGVDSTLKIQPAELGDSAMYLCASSLLGRGGNEQFFGPGTRLTVL.